This T cell receptor (beta chain) was found in a study of blood T cell repertoires in COVID-19. The study assigned cohorts using participant-reported clinical history. The CDR3 consists of 15 residues. Trimming stripped 6 bases from V and 4 bases from J, with 18 bases between. Germline loops: CDR1 MNHEY, CDR2 SMNVEV (reference sequence). In its sample, this clone was seen a few times. Libraries were prepared by immunoSEQ multiplex PCR; TCRdb keeps only in-frame clonotypes and omits some of them. The sample records about 250,000 clones, approximately 84% being singletons. V gene TRBV27 combines with J gene TRBJ1-1; no clear D. This sequence originates from a man aged 18 to 29 who had recovered from COVID-19. The sample was PBMCs or T cells enriched from blood (not recorded which). The CDR3, as DNA: TGTGCCAGCAGAGGCACTACCAAGAGGAGCACTGAAGCTTTCTTT. This encodes CASRGTTKRSTEAFF.